This T cell receptor (beta chain) comes out of a study of control samples from healthy donors and cancer patients. Only in-frame clones appear in the TCRdb table, and some are missing; sequencing was by immunoSEQ multiplex PCR. The sample lists over 100,000 clones; about 88% were seen once. Sequencing used blood. The sequence came from a man aged 50 to 59 in good health.

The DNA of the CDR3 is TGCAGCGTTGTTCAGACAGGGGCAAGTAAGAAACTGTTTTTT. It is translated as CSVVQTGASKKLFF. The chain carries TRBV29-1 and TRBJ1-4, with TRBD1 identical over 8 bases. The germline gives CDR1 SQVTM, CDR2 ANQGSEA. V dropped 4 bases and J dropped 11; count of bases not matched to a gene: 12. The CDR3 sequence is 14 residues long.